This T cell receptor (beta chain) was sequenced during a study of read filtering for tumor transcriptome and immune sequencing. Turning to the study itself: 8 patients were R-ISS I, some 15 were R-ISS II, about seven were R-ISS III. RNA-seq yielded only roughly 75 to 1273 TCR reads, IR-seq about 3.5 to 10.27 million. Study results and limitations: Roughly 80% of IR-seq clonotypes had a single read, yet these held approximately 4% of reads. Correlation between methods rose after single-read clonotypes were removed.

The CDR3 has 13 amino acids. Germline V gene sequence: CDR1 SQVTM, CDR2 ANQGSEA. The V gene lost 5 bases and the J gene lost 7 bases, with 15 bases spanning the gap. This clonotype has at least ten counts. Its antigen is unidentified. Molecular barcoded adaptors covering alpha/delta and beta/gamma chains were used on about 0.4 ug RNA. MiXCR, run by TCRdb on the reads, gives a single entry per CDR3 protein. Here the sample spans 75,000 to 90,000 distinct CDR3 sequences, about 12% being singletons. Sequenced sample: a population of CD138-negative cells sorted from bone marrow. This chain uses TRBV29-1 with TRBJ2-1, with D possibly matching TRBD2 (7 bases). The receptor was isolated from a donor at least 40 years old with multiple myeloma. The CDR3 is CSVRGGVINEQFF. The CDR3 DNA is TGCAGCGTTAGGGGGGGGGTCATTAATGAGCAGTTCTTC.